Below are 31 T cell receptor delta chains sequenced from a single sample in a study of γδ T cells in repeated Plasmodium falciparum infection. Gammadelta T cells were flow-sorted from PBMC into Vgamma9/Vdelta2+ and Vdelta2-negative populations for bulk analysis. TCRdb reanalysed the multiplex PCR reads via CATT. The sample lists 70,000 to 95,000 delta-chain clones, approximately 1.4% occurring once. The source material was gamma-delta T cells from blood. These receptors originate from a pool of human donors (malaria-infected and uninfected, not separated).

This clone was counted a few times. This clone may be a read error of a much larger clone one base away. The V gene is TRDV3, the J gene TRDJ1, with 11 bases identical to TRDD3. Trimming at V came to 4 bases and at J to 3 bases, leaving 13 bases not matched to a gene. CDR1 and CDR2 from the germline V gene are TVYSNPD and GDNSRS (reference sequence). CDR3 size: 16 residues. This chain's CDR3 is CASLLGDTMYADKLIF. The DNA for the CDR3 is TGTGCCTCTCTGCTGGGGGATACCATGTACGCCGATAAACTCATCTTT.

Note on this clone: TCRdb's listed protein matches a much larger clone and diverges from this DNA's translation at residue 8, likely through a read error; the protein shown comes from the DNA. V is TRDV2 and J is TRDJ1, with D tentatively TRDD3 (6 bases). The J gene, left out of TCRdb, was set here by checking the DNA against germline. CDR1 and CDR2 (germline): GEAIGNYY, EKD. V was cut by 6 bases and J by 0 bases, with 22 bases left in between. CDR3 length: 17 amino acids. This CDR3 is CACNYLGNQGYTDKLIF. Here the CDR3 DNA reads TGTGCCTGTAACTATCTGGGGAATCAAGGGTACACCGATAAACTCATCTTT.

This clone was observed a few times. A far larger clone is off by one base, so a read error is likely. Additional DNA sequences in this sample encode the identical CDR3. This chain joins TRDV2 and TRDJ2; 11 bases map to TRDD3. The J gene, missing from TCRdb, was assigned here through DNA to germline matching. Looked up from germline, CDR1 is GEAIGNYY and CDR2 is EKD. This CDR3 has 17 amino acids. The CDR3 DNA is TGTGCCTGTGACGTCGACTGGGGGATAAGGTTGACGGCACAACTCTTCTTT. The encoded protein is CACDVDWGIRLTAQLFF.

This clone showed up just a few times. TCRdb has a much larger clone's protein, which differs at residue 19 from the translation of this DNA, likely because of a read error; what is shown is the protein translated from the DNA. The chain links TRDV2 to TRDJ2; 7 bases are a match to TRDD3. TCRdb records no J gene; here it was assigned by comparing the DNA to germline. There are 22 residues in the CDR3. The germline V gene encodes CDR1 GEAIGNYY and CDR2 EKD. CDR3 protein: CACDTHRGPGIKGLSLTARLFF. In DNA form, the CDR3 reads TGTGCCTGTGACACCCACCGAGGACCGGGGATAAAGGGGCTTTCTTTGACAGCACGACTCTTCTTT.

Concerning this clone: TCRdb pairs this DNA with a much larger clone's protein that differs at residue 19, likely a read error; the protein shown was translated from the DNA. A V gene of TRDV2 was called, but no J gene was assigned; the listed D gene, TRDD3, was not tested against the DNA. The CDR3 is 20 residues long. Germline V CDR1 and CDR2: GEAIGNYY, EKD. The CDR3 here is CACDTVGYGGGTPLTDKLTF. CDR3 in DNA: TGTGCCTGTGACACCGTCGGGTATGGTGGGGGAACGCCCCTCACCGATAAACTCACCTTT.

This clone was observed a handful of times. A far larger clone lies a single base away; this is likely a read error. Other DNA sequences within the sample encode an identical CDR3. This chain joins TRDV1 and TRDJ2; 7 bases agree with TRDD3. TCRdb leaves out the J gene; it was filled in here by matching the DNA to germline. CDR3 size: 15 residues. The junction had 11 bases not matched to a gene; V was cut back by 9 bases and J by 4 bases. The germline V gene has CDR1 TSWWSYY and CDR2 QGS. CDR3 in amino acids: CALTYEGISTAQLFF. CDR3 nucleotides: TGTGCTCTGACCTACGAGGGGATATCGACAGCACAACTCTTCTTT.

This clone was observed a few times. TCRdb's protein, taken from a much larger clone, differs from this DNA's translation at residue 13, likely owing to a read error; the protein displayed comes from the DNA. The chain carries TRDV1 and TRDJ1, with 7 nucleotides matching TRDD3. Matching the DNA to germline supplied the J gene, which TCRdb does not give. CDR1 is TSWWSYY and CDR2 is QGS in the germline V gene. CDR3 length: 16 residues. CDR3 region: CALGLPRKGIEDRLIF. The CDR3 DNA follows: TGTGCTCTTGGGCTACCTAGGAAGGGGATAGAAGATAGACTCATCTTT.

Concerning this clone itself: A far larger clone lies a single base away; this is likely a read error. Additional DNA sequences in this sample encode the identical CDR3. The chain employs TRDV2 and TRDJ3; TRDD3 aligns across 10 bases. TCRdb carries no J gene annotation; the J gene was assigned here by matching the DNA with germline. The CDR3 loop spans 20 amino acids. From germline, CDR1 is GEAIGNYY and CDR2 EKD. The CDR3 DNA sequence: TGCGCCTGTGACAAAGTACTGGGGGATTCAAAATCCTGGGACACCCGACAGATGTTTTTC. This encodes CACDKVLGDSKSWDTRQMFF.

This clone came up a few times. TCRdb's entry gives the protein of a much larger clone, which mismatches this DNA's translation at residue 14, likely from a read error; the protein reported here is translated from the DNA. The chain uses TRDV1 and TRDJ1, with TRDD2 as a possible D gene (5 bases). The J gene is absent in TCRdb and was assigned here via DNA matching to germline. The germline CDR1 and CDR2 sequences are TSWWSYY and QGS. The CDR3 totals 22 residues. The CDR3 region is CALGDYHRPTYDWMGATNKLIF. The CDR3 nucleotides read TGTGCTCTTGGGGACTACCACCGCCCTACGTACGATTGGATGGGCGCCACCAATAAACTCATCTTT.

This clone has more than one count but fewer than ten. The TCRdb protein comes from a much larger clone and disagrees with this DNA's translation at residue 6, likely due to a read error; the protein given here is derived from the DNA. The CDR3 reads CACEPQGDYTDKLIF. In nucleotides, the CDR3 is TGTGCCTGTGAGCCTCAGGGGGATTACACCGATAAACTCATCTTT. V gene TRDV2 combines with J gene TRDJ1, with 7 bases identical to TRDD3. CDR1 and CDR2 from the germline V gene are GEAIGNYY and EKD. V trimming: 4 bases; J trimming: 0 bases; junction bases outside the gene matches: 7. This CDR3 contains 15 residues.

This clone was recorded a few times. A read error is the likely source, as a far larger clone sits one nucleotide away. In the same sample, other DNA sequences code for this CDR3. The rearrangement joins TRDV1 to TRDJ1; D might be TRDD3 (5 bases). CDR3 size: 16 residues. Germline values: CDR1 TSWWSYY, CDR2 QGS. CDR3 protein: CALGELGIEYTDKLIF. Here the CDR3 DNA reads TGTGCTCTTGGGGAATTAGGGATTGAGTACACGGATAAACTCATCTTT.

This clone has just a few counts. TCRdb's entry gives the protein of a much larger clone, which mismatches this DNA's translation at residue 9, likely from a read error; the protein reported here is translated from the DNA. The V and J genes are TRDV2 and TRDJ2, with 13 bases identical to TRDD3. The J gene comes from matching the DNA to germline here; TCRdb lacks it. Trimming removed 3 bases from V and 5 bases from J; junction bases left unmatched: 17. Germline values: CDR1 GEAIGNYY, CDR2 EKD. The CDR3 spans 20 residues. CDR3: CACDPVYPCTGGYGTAQLFF. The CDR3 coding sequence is TGTGCCTGTGACCCTGTATATCCCTGTACTGGGGGATACGGCACAGCACAACTCTTCTTT.

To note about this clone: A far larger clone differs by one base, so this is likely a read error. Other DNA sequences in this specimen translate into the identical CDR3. CDR3: CALGEPVYRTGRYTDKLIF. CDR3 DNA sequence: TGTGCTCTTGGGGAACCCGTTTATCGTACTGGGCGTTACACCGATAAACTCATCTTT. The chain employs TRDV1 and TRDJ1; a possible D gene is TRDD3 (6 bases). This CDR3 is built from 19 residues. CDR1 TSWWSYY and CDR2 QGS come from the germline V gene. V shed 1 base and J shed 0 bases, with 21 bases lying between them.

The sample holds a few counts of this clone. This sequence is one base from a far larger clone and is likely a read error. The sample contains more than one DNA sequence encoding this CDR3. CDR3 coding DNA: TGTGCCTGTGACCCCCTGGGGTTTAAGTACACTGATAAACTCATCTTT. This codes for CACDPLGFKYTDKLIF. The chain uses TRDV2 and TRDJ1; tentatively, D is TRDD3 (6 bases). Here the J gene was assigned by germline matching of the DNA, as TCRdb has none. This CDR3 has 16 amino acids. CDR1 is GEAIGNYY, CDR2 EKD, per germline.

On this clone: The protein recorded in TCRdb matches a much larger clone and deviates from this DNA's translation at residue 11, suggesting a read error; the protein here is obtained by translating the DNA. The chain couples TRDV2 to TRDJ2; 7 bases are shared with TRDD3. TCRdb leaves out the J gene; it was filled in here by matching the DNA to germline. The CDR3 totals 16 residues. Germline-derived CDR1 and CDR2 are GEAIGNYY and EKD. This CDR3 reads CACDGVGDSLAAQLFF. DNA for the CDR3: TGTGCCTGTGACGGAGTGGGGGACTCTTTGGCAGCACAACTCTTCTTT.

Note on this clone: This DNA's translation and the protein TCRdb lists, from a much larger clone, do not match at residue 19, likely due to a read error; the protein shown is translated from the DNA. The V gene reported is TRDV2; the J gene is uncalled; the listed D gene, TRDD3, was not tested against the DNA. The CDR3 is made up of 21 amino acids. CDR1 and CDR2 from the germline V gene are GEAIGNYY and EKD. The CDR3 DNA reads TGTGCCTGTGACACTTCCCCACTGGGGGATACATTAGGTCCTTTGACAGCACAACCCTTCTTT. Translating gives CACDTSPLGDTLGPLTAQPFF.

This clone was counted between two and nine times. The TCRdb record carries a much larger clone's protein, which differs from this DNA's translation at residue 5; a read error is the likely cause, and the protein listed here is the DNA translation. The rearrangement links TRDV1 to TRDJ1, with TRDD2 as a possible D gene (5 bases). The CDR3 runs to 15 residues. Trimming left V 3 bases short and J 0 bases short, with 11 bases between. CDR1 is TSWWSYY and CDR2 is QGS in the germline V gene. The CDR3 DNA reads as TGTGCTCTTGGGGACCTTCATAAGTACACCGATAAACTCATCTTT. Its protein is CALGDLHKYTDKLIF.

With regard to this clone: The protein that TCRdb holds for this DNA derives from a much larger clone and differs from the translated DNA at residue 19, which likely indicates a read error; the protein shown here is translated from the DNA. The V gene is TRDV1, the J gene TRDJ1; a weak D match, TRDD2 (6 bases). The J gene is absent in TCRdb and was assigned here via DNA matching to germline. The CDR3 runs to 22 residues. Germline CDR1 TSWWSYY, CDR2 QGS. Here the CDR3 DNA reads TGTGCTCTTGGGGAACTATCCTTCCCCAAATCCCCGTCATGGACGAGCACCGATAGACTCATCTTT. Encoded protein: CALGELSFPKSPSWTSTDRLIF.

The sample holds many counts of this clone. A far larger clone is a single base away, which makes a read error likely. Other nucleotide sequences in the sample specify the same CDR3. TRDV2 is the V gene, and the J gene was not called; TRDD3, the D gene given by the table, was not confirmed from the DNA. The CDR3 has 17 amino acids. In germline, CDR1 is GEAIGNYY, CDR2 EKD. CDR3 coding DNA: TGTGCCTGTGACACTGGGGGATACTCCTGGGACACCCGACAGATGTTCTTC. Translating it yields CACDTGGYSWDTRQMFF.

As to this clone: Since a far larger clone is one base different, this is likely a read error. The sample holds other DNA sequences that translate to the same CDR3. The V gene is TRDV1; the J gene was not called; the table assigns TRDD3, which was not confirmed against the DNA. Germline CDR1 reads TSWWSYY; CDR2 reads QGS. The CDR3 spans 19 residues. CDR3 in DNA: TGTGCTCTTGGGGAATTCTTACCCGTTACTGGGGGATGGGCCGATAAACTCATCTTC. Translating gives CALGEFLPVTGGWADKLIF.

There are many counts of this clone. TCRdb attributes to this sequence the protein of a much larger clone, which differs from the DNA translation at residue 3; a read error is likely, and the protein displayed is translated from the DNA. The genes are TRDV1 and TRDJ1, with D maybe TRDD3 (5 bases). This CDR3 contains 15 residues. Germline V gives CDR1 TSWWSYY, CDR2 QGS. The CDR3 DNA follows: TGTGCTATTGGGGAACTACTACAATCTCCGATGGGACTCATCTTT. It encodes CAIGELLQSPMGLIF.

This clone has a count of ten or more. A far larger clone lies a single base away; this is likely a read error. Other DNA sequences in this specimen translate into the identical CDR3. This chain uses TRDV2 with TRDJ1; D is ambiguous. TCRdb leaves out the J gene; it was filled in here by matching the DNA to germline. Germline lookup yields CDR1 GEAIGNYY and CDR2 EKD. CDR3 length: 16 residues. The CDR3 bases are TGTGCCTGTGACACCTTGGTTGGCCCTCACACCGACAAACTCATCTTT. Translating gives CACDTLVGPHTDKLIF.

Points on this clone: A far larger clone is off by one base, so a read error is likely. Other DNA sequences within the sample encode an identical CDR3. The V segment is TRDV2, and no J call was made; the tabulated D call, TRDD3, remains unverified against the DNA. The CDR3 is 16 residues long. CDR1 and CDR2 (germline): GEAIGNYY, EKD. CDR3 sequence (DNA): TGTGCCTGTGACACCTTGGGGGCTCGGGGAATCGATAAGCTCATCTTT. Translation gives CACDTLGARGIDKLIF.

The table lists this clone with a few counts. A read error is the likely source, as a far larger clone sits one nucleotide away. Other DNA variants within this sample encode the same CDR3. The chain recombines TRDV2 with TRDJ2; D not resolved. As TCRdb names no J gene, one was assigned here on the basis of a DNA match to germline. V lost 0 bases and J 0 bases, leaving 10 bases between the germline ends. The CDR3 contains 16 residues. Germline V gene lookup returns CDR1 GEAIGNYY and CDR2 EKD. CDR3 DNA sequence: TGTGCCTGTGACACCGTTGGAGGAGCTTTGACAGCACAACTCTTCTTT. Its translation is CACDTVGGALTAQLFF.

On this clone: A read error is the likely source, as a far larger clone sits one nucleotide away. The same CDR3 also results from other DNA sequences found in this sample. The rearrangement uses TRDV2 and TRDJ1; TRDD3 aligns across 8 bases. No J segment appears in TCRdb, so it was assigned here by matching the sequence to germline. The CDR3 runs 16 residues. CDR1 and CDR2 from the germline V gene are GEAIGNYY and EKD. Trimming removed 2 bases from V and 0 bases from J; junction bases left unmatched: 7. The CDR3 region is CACDKLGEQYTDKLIF. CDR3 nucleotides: TGTGCCTGTGACAAGCTGGGGGAGCAATACACCGATAAACTCATCTTT.

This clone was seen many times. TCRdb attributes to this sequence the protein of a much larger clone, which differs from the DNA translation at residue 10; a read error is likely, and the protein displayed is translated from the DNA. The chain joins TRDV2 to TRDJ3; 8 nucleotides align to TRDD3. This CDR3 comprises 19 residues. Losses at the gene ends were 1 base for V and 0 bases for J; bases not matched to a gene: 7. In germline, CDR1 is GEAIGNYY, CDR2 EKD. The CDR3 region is CACDTGGFGGSWDTRQMFF. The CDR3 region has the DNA TGTGCCTGTGACACTGGGGGATTCGGGGGCTCCTGGGACACCCGACAGATGTTTTTC.

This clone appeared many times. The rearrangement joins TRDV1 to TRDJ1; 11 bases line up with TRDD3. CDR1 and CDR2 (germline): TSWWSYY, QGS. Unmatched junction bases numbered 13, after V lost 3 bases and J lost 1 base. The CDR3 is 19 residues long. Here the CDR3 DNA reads TGTGCTCTTGGGGAGGTTAAGATGGGGGATACGCGAGGCACCGATAAACTCATCTTT. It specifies CALGEVKMGDTRGTDKLIF.

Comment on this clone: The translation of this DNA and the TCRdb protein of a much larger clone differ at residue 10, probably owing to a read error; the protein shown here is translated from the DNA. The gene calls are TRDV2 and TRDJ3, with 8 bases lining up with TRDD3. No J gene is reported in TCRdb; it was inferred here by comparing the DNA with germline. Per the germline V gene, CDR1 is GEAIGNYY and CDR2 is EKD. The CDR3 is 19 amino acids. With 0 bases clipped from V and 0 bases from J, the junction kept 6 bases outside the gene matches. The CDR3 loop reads CACDTLLGVHSWDTRQMFF. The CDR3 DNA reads TGTGCCTGTGACACCTTACTGGGGGTCCACTCCTGGGACACCCGACAGATGTTTTTC.

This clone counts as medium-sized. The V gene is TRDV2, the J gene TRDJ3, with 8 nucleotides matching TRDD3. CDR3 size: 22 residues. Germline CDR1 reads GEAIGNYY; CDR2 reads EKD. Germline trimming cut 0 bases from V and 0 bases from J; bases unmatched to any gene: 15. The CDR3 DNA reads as TGTGCCTGTGACACCGGATTTGGTACTGGGGGGAAAAGCTCCTGGGACACCCGACAGATGTTTTTC. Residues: CACDTGFGTGGKSSWDTRQMFF.

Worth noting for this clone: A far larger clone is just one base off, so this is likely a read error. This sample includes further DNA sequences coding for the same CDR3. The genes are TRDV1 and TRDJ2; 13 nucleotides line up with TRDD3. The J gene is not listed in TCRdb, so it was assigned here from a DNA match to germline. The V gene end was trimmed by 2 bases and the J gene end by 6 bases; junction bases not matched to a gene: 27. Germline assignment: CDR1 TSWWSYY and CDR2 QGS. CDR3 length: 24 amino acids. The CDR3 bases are TGTGCTCTTGGGGAATCGATAACCTTCCCACCCTTTACTGGGGGATACGCGGGAGCAGCACAACTCTTCTTT. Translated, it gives CALGESITFPPFTGGYAGAAQLFF.

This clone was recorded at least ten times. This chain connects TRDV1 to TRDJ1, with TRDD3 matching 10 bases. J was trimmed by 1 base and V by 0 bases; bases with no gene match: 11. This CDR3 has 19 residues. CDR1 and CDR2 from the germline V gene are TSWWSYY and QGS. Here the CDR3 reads CALGELFLDWGIPTDKLIF. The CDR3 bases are TGTGCTCTTGGGGAACTTTTCCTCGACTGGGGGATTCCCACCGATAAACTCATCTTT.